The rows below give T cell receptor beta chains drawn from one sample of a study of radiation and T cells in renal cell carcinoma. Generated by immunoSEQ multiplex PCR, the TCRdb table keeps only in-frame clones and is missing some. This sample carries just over 95,000 clones, approximately 80% of them seen once, and the ten largest clones take approximately 7.7%. The sample in question was blood, obtained from a patient whose treatment included radiotherapy and nephrectomy. The receptors were gathered from a man aged 55 to 70 with renal cell carcinoma. Both conserved end residues are part of each CDR3. D genes are given only for firm matches. Not every row has a clone size; where given, it reads once, few, many or a size class.

J gene	D gene	V gene	clone size	CDR3 DNA	CDR3 protein
TRBJ2-7	.	TRBV5-6	.	TGTGCCAGCAGCTTAGGTTGGGGGAGAAGCCACGAGCAGTACTTC	CASSLGWGRSHEQYF
TRBJ2-3	.	TRBV7-2	.	TGTGCCAGCAGCTCGGACGGGCGCACAGATACGCAGTATTTT	CASSSDGRTDTQYF
TRBJ2-3	.	TRBV19	.	TGTGCCAGTTGCGTCAGCCGGGGAACCACAGATACGCAGTATTTT	CASCVSRGTTDTQYF
TRBJ2-7	.	TRBV27	.	TGTGCCAGCAGACTAACCGATATAAGCGGGCAGAGGTACTACGAGCAGTACTTC	CASRLTDISGQRYYEQYF
TRBJ2-2	.	TRBV7-9	few	TGTGCCAGCAGCTTTCTAGGAGTTCACACCGGGGAGCTGTTTTTT	CASSFLGVHTGELFF
TRBJ2-7	.	TRBV4-1	once	TGCGCCAGCAGCCAAGGGCCCCCGCCGCAGTACTTC	CASSQGPPPQYF
TRBJ2-7	.	TRBV4-1	.	TGCGCCAGCAGCCAGCAAACTGGATACGAGCAGTACTTC	CASSQQTGYEQYF
TRBJ2-1	.	TRBV5-4	.	TGTGCCAGCAGCCACGGGTACGACAATGAGCAGTTCTTC	CASSHGYDNEQFF
TRBJ1-2	.	TRBV9	.	TGTGCCAGCACCCCCCCTGGGAGGGGCGATGGCTACACCTTC	CASTPPGRGDGYTF
TRBJ1-4	.	TRBV5-1	.	TGCGCCAGCAGCTGGGATGAGCCAAATGAAAAACTGTTTTTT	CASSWDEPNEKLFF
TRBJ2-1	TRBD2	TRBV27	.	TGTGCCAGCAGGCAACCGGGACTAACAGATGAGCAGTTCTTC	CASRQPGLTDEQFF
TRBJ2-2	.	TRBV27	once	TGTGCCAGCAGTTTAAGGGGCAGGGTGAGCGGGGAGCTGTTTTTT	CASSLRGRVSGELFF
TRBJ2-1	.	TRBV27	.	TGTGCCAGCAGTTATGGGGGGTCCCCAACCCACTCCTACAATGAGCAGTTCTTC	CASSYGGSPTHSYNEQFF
TRBJ2-7	TRBD2	TRBV15	.	TGTGCCACCGGGATGGCGGGAGGTGGACGTAGTAACTACGAGCAGTACTTC	CATGMAGGGRSNYEQYF
TRBJ1-1	TRBD1	TRBV5-1	.	TGCGCCAGCAGCTTGACCGGGACAGCGAACACTGAAGCTTTCTTT	CASSLTGTANTEAFF
TRBJ2-5	.	TRBV12-5	.	TGTGCTAGTGGTTTGGATGTAGAATGGGAGACCCAGTACTTC	CASGLDVEWETQYF
TRBJ2-1	TRBD2	TRBV7-2	.	TGTGCCAGCAGCTTAGGGGCTAGCGGGGGCAATGAGCAGTTCTTC	CASSLGASGGNEQFF
TRBJ2-5	TRBD2	TRBV28	.	TGTGCCAGCGGGGAGGGAGAGACCCAGTACTTC	CASGEGETQYF
TRBJ2-5	.	TRBV7-9	.	TGTGCCAGCAGCTTAGGGAGGGCAGCGGGTTGGAGGCAAGAGACCCAGTACTTC	CASSLGRAAGWRQETQYF
TRBJ1-4	.	TRBV7-9	.	TGTGCCAGCAGCTTAGTGGGGGGCAGAGAAAAACTGTTTTTT	CASSLVGGREKLFF
TRBJ1-1	.	TRBV9	.	TGTGCCAGCAGCGTTCGGACCTCCACTGAAGCTTTCTTT	CASSVRTSTEAFF
TRBJ1-4	.	TRBV11-2	.	TGTGCCAGCAGCTTATCGGGATGGGTTAATGAAAAACTGTTTTTT	CASSLSGWVNEKLFF
TRBJ1-3	.	TRBV6-1	.	TGTGCCAGCAGTGAAAATGTCGGCCCCTCTGGAAACACCATATATTTT	CASSENVGPSGNTIYF
TRBJ2-5	TRBD1	TRBV18	.	TGTGCCAGCCTTGCCGGACAGGGAATAGGGACCCAGTACTTC	CASLAGQGIGTQYF
TRBJ1-1	TRBD1	TRBV6-1	.	TGTGCCAGCAGTGACAGGGGGCTCATGAACACTGAAGCTTTCTTT	CASSDRGLMNTEAFF
TRBJ2-1	TRBD2	TRBV18	.	TGTGCCAGCTCATCAACACTAGCGGGAGGGCATGAGCAGTTCTTC	CASSSTLAGGHEQFF
TRBJ2-3	.	TRBV6-5	.	TGTGCCAGCAGTCTCGGACTTATTGGAGATACGCAGTATTTT	CASSLGLIGDTQYF
TRBJ2-2	.	TRBV6-1	.	TGTGCCAGCAGTGATCCGGGGGGCAGGAACACCGGGGAGCTGTTTTTT	CASSDPGGRNTGELFF
TRBJ1-1	.	TRBV29-1	.	TGCAGCACAGGGACCGCGGGCACTGAAGCTTTCTTT	CSTGTAGTEAFF
TRBJ2-4	.	TRBV28	few	TGTGCCAGCAGCCGGTATACGGGGGTCCAAAACATTCAGTACTTC	CASSRYTGVQNIQYF
TRBJ1-2	TRBD1	TRBV6-1	few	TGTGCCAGCAGTGGGACAGGGGACGCCCCCACTAGGGGCTACACCTTC	CASSGTGDAPTRGYTF
TRBJ2-1	.	TRBV21-1	.	TGTGCCAGCAGCAAAGGTAGTAGGGACAGTTTTGCTGAGCAGTTCTTC	CASSKGSRDSFAEQFF
TRBJ2-7	TRBD2	TRBV27	.	TGTGCCAGCAGTCCCACGGACGGGAGGAGTCTCTACGAGCAGTACTTC	CASSPTDGRSLYEQYF
TRBJ1-5	.	TRBV19	.	TGTGCCAGTAGTAGACCAGGGGGCAATCAGCCCCAGCATTTT	CASSRPGGNQPQHF
TRBJ2-5	TRBD2	TRBV2	.	TGTGCCAGCAGGAGGACTAGCGGGTGGGAGACCCAGTACTTC	CASRRTSGWETQYF
TRBJ1-2	TRBD1	TRBV19	medium-sized	TGTGCCAGTAGTATAGCCCTCGGGACAGGGGGAAGCTATGGCTACACCTTC	CASSIALGTGGSYGYTF
TRBJ2-3	.	TRBV7-3	.	TGTGCCAGCGCTGGCGAGGGAGGGACAGGCACAGATACGCAGTATTTT	CASAGEGGTGTDTQYF
TRBJ2-7	TRBD2	TRBV19	.	TGTGCCAGTAGCCCGTCCCCTCTCAGCGGGAGTGCTTCCTACGAGCAGTACTTC	CASSPSPLSGSASYEQYF
TRBJ2-3	.	TRBV5-4	.	TGTGCCAGCAGCTTTGGGGCCCCTAGCACAGATACGCAGTATTTT	CASSFGAPSTDTQYF
TRBJ1-1	.	TRBV9	few	TGTGCCAGCGGGGCGGGGGACCCTGAAGCTTTCTTT	CASGAGDPEAFF
TRBJ1-3	.	TRBV18	few	TGTGCCAGCTCACAACAGGGCTTCTCTGGAAACACCATATATTTT	CASSQQGFSGNTIYF
TRBJ2-6	TRBD1	TRBV13	.	TGTGCCAGCAGCTCCACAGGGGCCCCTGGGGCCAACGTCCTGACTTTC	CASSSTGAPGANVLTF
TRBJ2-1	.	TRBV7-2	.	TGTGCCAGCAGCCTAGACACCGGGGGCCTATACGAAAATGAGCAGTTCTTC	CASSLDTGGLYENEQFF
TRBJ2-3	.	TRBV19	.	TGTGCCAGTAGTAAGCCAGGGCGTGGGGATACGCAGTATTTT	CASSKPGRGDTQYF
TRBJ2-7	.	TRBV5-5	.	TGTGCCAGCAGCCAACCCTTTAATTTCTACGAGCAGTACTTC	CASSQPFNFYEQYF
TRBJ2-1	TRBD2	TRBV28	.	TGTGCCAGCAGCCCTGGGACTAGCGGGAGTTGGGTAAGGGGTGAGCAGTTCTTC	CASSPGTSGSWVRGEQFF
TRBJ2-2	.	TRBV2	.	TGTGCCGGGATGGGGGAGGCGAACACCGGGGAGCTGTTTTTT	CAGMGEANTGELFF
TRBJ2-5	.	TRBV6-6	.	TGTGCCAGCAGTTACTCGAGCGGCGCCCAAGAGACCCAGTACTTC	CASSYSSGAQETQYF
TRBJ2-4	.	TRBV28	.	TGTGCCAGCAGTTTGTCAGGGTCCCAAAACATTCAGTACTTC	CASSLSGSQNIQYF
TRBJ2-3	TRBD2	TRBV9	.	TGTGCCAGCAGCGTAGCCCCCCACAGCGGCCTAGGAGCGGGAGGGATGACAGATACGCAGTATTTT	CASSVAPHSGLGAGGMTDTQYF
TRBJ2-7	.	TRBV7-2	.	TGTGCCAGCAGCTTAGAAGCCGGGTACGAGCAGTACTTC	CASSLEAGYEQYF
TRBJ1-2	.	TRBV30	.	TGTGCCTGGGCGGGGAATCGCTATGGCTACACCTTC	CAWAGNRYGYTF
TRBJ2-7	.	TRBV5-4	.	TGTGCCAGCGGCGATCGTAGGAGCTCCTACGAGCAGTACTTC	CASGDRRSSYEQYF
TRBJ2-3	TRBD2	TRBV7-2	.	TGTGCCAGCAGCCCGACTAGCGGGAGGACAGATACGCAGTATTTT	CASSPTSGRTDTQYF
TRBJ1-2	.	TRBV7-2	.	TGTGCCAGCAGCCGAAACATGCAGGAGAACTATGGCTACACCTTC	CASSRNMQENYGYTF
TRBJ1-2	.	TRBV28	.	TGTGCCAGCACCTTCATTAGGGGTCGGCACTATGGCTACACCTTC	CASTFIRGRHYGYTF
TRBJ1-2	TRBD1	TRBV5-4	.	TGTGCCAGCAGCACATACCGGGACAGGGATGATGGCTACACCTTC	CASSTYRDRDDGYTF
TRBJ2-7	.	TRBV11-2	.	TGTGCCAGCAGCTCGACTCCGCTGGGGCACGAGCAGTACTTC	CASSSTPLGHEQYF